These 19 T cell receptor beta chains share one sample of origin, sequenced in a study of regulatory dendritic cells for organ transplantation. Libraries were prepared by immunoSEQ multiplex PCR; TCRdb keeps only in-frame clonotypes and omits some of them. The sample has 30,000 to 45,000 clones; 80% to 95% are singletons. Material: naive CD8+ T cells from blood. Subset meaning: CD45RA+ naive T cells. The receptor set was obtained from a human donor in good health.

In this sample, this clone turned up once. Other DNA sequences within the sample encode an identical CDR3. The rearrangement joins TRBV7-2 to TRBJ2-1; D unclear. This CDR3 comprises 14 residues. Germline loops: CDR1 SGHTA, CDR2 FQGNSA. Trimming took off 1 base at V and 4 bases at J, with 8 bases between the two ends. As DNA, the CDR3 is TGTGCCAGCAGCTTAGTGGGTGGTTACAATGAGCAGTTCTTC. Protein: CASSLVGGYNEQFF.

The gene calls are TRBV27 and TRBJ1-5; D gene unclear. V lost 2 bases, J lost 0 bases, and 5 bases lay in between. CDR3 length equals 14 residues. Germline assignment: CDR1 MNHEY and CDR2 SMNVEV (reference sequence). The CDR3 here is CASSLRLSNQPQHF. In DNA form, the CDR3 reads TGTGCCAGCAGTTTAAGGCTTAGCAATCAGCCCCAGCATTTT.

The V and J genes are TRBV4-1 and TRBJ2-3; D is possibly TRBD1 or TRBD2 (6 bases each). Trimming cost V 3 bases and J 1 base, with 11 bases left between them. The germline gives CDR1 MGHRA, CDR2 YSYEKL. There are 15 residues in the CDR3. The CDR3 loop is CASSQRGDGTDTQYF. The CDR3 nucleotides are TGCGCCAGCAGCCAGAGGGGGGATGGCACAGATACGCAGTATTTT.

The chain employs TRBV7-2 and TRBJ1-1; 8 nucleotides align to TRBD1. CDR3 length: 14 residues. Germline V CDR1 and CDR2: SGHTA, FQGNSA. Losses at the gene ends were 3 bases for V and 6 bases for J; bases not matched to a gene: 6. CDR3 loop: CASSLSGQASEAFF. Here the CDR3 DNA reads TGTGCCAGCAGCTTGTCGGGACAGGCCTCTGAAGCTTTCTTT.

The chain couples TRBV27 to TRBJ2-7, with 8 nucleotides matching TRBD1. Germline V gene lookup returns CDR1 MNHEY and CDR2 SMNVEV (reference sequence). V lost 5 bases, J lost 2 bases, and 5 bases stayed unmatched. CDR3 length: 14 amino acids. Here the CDR3 reads CASSPYRGTYEQYF. The CDR3 DNA is TGTGCCAGCAGTCCATACAGGGGGACCTACGAGCAGTACTTC.

This clone showed up just once. The CDR3 loop is CASSLSPPTTTDTQYF. Written as DNA, the CDR3 is TGTGCCAGCAGCTTATCACCCCCCACGACCACAGATACGCAGTATTTT. This rearrangement joins TRBV7-9 to TRBJ2-3; D is unclear. This CDR3 comprises 16 residues. Looked up from germline, CDR1 is SEHNR and CDR2 is FQNEAQ (reference sequence). V was clipped by 2 bases and J by 2 bases, with 14 bases between them.

This chain connects TRBV30 to TRBJ2-1; no clear D gene. Looked up from germline, CDR1 is GTSNPN and CDR2 is SVGIG (reference sequence). This CDR3 spans 12 amino acids. V shed 5 bases and J shed 9 bases, with 14 bases lying between them. CDR3 in DNA: TGTGCCTGGTGTTTAGGAGTGGGTGAGCAGTTCTTC. Translation: CAWCLGVGEQFF.

This clone was picked up one time. J is TRBJ1-2 and V is TRBV5-6, with D maybe TRBD1 (5 bases). The CDR3 is made up of 13 amino acids. V was cut by 5 bases and J by 4 bases, with 12 bases left in between. CDR1 and CDR2 from the germline V gene are SGHDT and YYEEEE. The CDR3 coding sequence is TGTGCCAGCAGTTATGAAGGGGCCTATGGCTACACCTTC. This sequence encodes CASSYEGAYGYTF.

The V call is TRBV2, the J call TRBJ1-2; 8 bases fit TRBD1. The CDR3 is made up of 15 amino acids. CDR1 is SNHLY, CDR2 FYNNEI, per germline. With V trimmed by 0 bases and J by 2 bases, 2 bases remained unmatched. CDR3 in DNA: TGTGCCAGCAGTGAAGCCAGACAGGGGAACTATGGCTACACCTTC. Translating gives CASSEARQGNYGYTF. The variable domain in full, with the rest retrieved from reference TRBV2 and TRBJ1-2, is EPEVTQTPSHQVTQMGQEVILRCVPISNHLYFYWYRQILGQKVEFLVSFYNNEISEKSEIFDDQFSVERPDGSNFTLKIRSTKLEDSAMYFCASSEARQGNYGYTFGSGTRLTVV.

V gene TRBV4-2 combines with J gene TRBJ1-5; TRBD1 matches at 8 bases. Germline CDR1 reads LGHNA; CDR2 reads YNFKEQ. The CDR3 spans 18 residues. The V segment lost 2 bases and the J segment 3 bases; nucleotides outside the gene matches: 12. The DNA for the CDR3 is TGTGCCAGCAGCCAAACCCTTTCAGGGGACAGGTCCAATCAGCCCCAGCATTTT. This translates into CASSQTLSGDRSNQPQHF.

The J gene is TRBJ1-1, the V gene TRBV9; no clear D. V was trimmed by 5 bases and J by 4 bases, leaving 12 bases between them. Looked up from germline, CDR1 is SGDLS and CDR2 is YYNGEE. The CDR3 totals 13 residues. CDR3 region: CASSLRVGTEAFF. As DNA, the CDR3 is TGTGCCAGCAGTCTAAGGGTCGGCACTGAAGCTTTCTTT.

V is TRBV11-2 and J is TRBJ1-2, with D tentatively TRBD1 (5 bases). Per germline, CDR1 SGHAT and CDR2 FQNNGV. The CDR3 is made up of 14 amino acids. V was shortened by 5 bases and J by 6 bases, with 16 bases between the two germline ends. The CDR3 here is CASSLRGGVNGYTF. The DNA for the CDR3 is TGTGCCAGCAGCCTCCGTGGGGGGGTGAATGGCTACACCTTC. Variable domain in full (rest from reference TRBV11-2 and TRBJ1-2): EAGVAQSPRYKIIEKRQSVAFWCNPISGHATLYWYQQILGQGPKLLIQFQNNGVVDDSQLPKDRFSAERLKGVDSTLKIQPAKLEDSAVYLCASSLRGGVNGYTFGSGTRLTVV.

The chain combines TRBV27 with TRBJ2-2, with D unclear. V was pared by 7 bases and J by 6 bases, with 15 bases between. Germline-derived CDR1 and CDR2 are MNHEY and SMNVEV (reference sequence). CDR3 length: 14 amino acids. CDR3 region: CASTTGSASGELFF. For the CDR3, the DNA is TGTGCCAGCACAACGGGCTCAGCATCCGGGGAGCTGTTTTTT.

The rearrangement joins TRBV27 to TRBJ2-1; tentatively, D is TRBD2 (6 bases). CDR1 and CDR2 from the germline V gene are MNHEY and SMNVEV (reference sequence). The V gene lost 2 bases and the J gene lost 4 bases, with 6 bases spanning the gap. The CDR3 sequence is 13 residues long. The CDR3 sequence is CASSLGGYNEQFF. Here the CDR3 DNA reads TGTGCCAGCAGTTTAGGAGGGTACAATGAGCAGTTCTTC.

This chain uses TRBV2 with TRBJ2-3, with D perhaps TRBD1 (6 bases). Germline loops: CDR1 SNHLY, CDR2 FYNNEI. The CDR3 consists of 14 residues. Trimming took 11 bases from V and 1 from J, leaving 16 bases between them. The CDR3 reads CAPGWGLCTDTQYF. CDR3 DNA sequence: TGTGCCCCAGGGTGGGGGCTCTGCACAGATACGCAGTATTTT.

This clone was detected only once. The chain is built from TRBV28 and TRBJ2-5; D might be TRBD1 or TRBD2, each matching 5 bases. Germline CDR1 is MDHEN and CDR2 is SYDVKM. Trimming removed 4 bases at V and 3 bases at J, with 9 bases between. There are 13 residues in the CDR3. The chain's CDR3 is CASSWDGEETQYF. As DNA, the CDR3 is TGTGCCAGCAGTTGGGACGGAGAAGAGACCCAGTACTTC.

This clone was seen just once. The chain has TRBV27 and TRBJ1-5; D unresolved. This CDR3 spans 14 amino acids. Germline-derived CDR1 and CDR2 are MNHEY and SMNVEV (reference sequence). The V and J ends lost 4 bases and 4 bases respectively, with 11 bases between them. CDR3 coding DNA: TGTGCCAGCAGTTGGAACAGCGGAAATCAGCCCCAGCATTTT. The encoded protein is CASSWNSGNQPQHF.

This chain uses TRBV4-3 with TRBJ2-1, with TRBD2 matching 9 bases. CDR3 length equals 16 residues. Germline values: CDR1 LGHNA, CDR2 YSLEER. After removal of 4 bases from V and 8 bases from J, the junction contained 12 bases not matched to a gene. CDR3 protein: CASSRVLAGGRYEQFF. The DNA of the CDR3 is TGCGCCAGCAGCCGTGTGCTTGCGGGAGGGAGGTATGAGCAGTTCTTC.

A word on this clone: Germline is not matched at one junction end, which may reflect a read error. Within the sample, other DNA sequences also encode this same CDR3. The chain carries TRBV27 and TRBJ2-7, with D possibly TRBD1 on 6 matching bases. The CDR3 runs to 14 residues. CDR1 and CDR2 from the germline V gene are MNHEY and SMNVEV (reference sequence). The CDR3 protein is CASSLFGQTYEQYF. The CDR3 DNA reads as TGTGCCAGTAGTTTATTTGGACAGACCTACGAGCAGTACTTC.